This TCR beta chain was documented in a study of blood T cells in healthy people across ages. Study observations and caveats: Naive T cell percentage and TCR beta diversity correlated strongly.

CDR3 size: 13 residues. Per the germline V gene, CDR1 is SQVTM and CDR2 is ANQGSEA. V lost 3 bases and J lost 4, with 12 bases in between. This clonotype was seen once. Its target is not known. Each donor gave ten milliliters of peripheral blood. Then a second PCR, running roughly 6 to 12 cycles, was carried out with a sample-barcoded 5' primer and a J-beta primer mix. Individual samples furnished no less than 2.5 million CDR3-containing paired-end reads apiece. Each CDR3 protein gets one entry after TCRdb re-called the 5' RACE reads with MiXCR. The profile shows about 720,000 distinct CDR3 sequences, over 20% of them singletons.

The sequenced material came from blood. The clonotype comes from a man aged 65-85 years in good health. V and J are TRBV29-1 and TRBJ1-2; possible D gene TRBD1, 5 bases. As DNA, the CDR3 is TGCAGCGTTGAGGCGCCAGGGAGCTATGGCTACACCTTC. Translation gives CSVEAPGSYGYTF. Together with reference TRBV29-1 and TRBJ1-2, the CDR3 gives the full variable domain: SAVISQKPSRDICQRGTSLTIQCQVDSQVTMMFWYRQQPGQSLTLIATANQGSEATYESGFVIDKFPISRPNLTFSTLTVSNMSPEDSSIYLCSVEAPGSYGYTFGSGTRLTVV.